This T cell receptor beta chain was obtained from a study of control samples from healthy donors and cancer patients. TCRdb's table, derived via immunoSEQ multiplex PCR, lists solely in-frame clones and lacks some. The sample lists about 120,000 clones, about 87% occurring once. The germline V gene encodes CDR1 SGHVS and CDR2 FQNEAQ. CDR3 length: 15 amino acids. After removal of 5 bases from V and 10 bases from J, the junction contained 16 bases not matched to a gene. The sequence was obtained from a man aged 30-40 years in good health. The chain couples TRBV7-8 to TRBJ1-1; TRBD1 matches 7 bases. Material for sequencing was blood. CDR3 region: CASSPEGGAGVGAFF. DNA of the CDR3: TGTGCCAGCAGCCCTGAAGGGGGCGCGGGGGTTGGAGCTTTCTTT.